This T cell receptor (beta chain) originates from a study of T cell responses to AZD1222 COVID-19 vaccine. At the level of the study: Second-dose recipients at about 4 or about 12 weeks were treated as one pooled group.

Broader study findings: Seropositive at baseline were only a handful of AZD1222 recipients. Clonal diversity may have been underestimated in mostly white British donors.

CDR3 length equals 15 residues. V shed 0 bases and J shed 1 base, with 8 bases lying between them. Germline-derived CDR1 and CDR2 are KGHSH and LQKENI. The assay was immunoSEQ multiplex PCR, and TCRdb's table has in-frame clones only and misses some. The sample has about 110,000 clones, around 84% seen once. A note on this clone: The antigen remains unidentified.

This receptor was taken from an adult in good health. V and J are TRBV18 and TRBJ2-3; D call uncertain. Sequenced material: peripheral blood, taken on day 0 of AZD1222 vaccination. The CDR3 region has the DNA TGTGCCAGCTCACCACCGTACTTGGGCACAGATACGCAGTATTTT. Translated, it gives CASSPPYLGTDTQYF.